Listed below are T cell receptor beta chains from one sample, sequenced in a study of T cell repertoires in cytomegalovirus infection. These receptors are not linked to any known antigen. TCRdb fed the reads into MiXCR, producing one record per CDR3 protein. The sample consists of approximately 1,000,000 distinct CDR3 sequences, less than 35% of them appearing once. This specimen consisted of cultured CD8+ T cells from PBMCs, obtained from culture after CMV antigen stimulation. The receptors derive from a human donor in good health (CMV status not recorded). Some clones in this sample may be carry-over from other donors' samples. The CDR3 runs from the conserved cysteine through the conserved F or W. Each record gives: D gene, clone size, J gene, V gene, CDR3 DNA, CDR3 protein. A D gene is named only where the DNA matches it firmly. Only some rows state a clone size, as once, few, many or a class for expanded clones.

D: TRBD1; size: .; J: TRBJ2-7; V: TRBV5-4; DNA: TGTGCCAGCAGCTTGGCAGGGACAGGGGTTTTCGAGCAGTACTTC; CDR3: CASSLAGTGVFEQYF
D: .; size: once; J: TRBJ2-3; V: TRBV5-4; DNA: TGTGCCAGCAGCTGGGACGGCCTCACAGATACGCAGTATTTT; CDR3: CASSWDGLTDTQYF
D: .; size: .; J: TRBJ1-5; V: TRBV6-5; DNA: TGTGCCAGCAGTTACTCCTCATCATGGAATCAGCCCCAGCATTTT; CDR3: CASSYSSSWNQPQHF
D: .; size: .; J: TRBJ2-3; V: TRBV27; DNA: TGTGCCAGCAGCCCACTCATTCGCGACTCTCCAGCAGATACGCAGTATTTT; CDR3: CASSPLIRDSPADTQYF
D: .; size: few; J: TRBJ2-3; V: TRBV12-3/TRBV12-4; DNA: TGTGCCAGCAGTTTTAGACAGGCCCAATACCCCCATACGCAGTATTTT; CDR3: CASSFRQAQYPHTQYF
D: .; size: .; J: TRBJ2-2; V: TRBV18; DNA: TGTGCCAGCTCCGGACACTTTTACACCGGGGAGCTGTTTTTT; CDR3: CASSGHFYTGELFF
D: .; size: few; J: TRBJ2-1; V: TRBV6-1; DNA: TGTGCCAGCAGTGAACGGGGGATTCCTTGGAATGAGCAGTTCTTC; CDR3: CASSERGIPWNEQFF
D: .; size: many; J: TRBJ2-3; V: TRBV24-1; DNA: TGTGCCACCAGTGACCAAGGCGACACTTATACGCAGTATTTT; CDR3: CATSDQGDTYTQYF
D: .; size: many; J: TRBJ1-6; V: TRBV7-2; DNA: TGTGCCAGCAGCTTAGACTTTCGACCCGGGAATAATTCACCCCTCCACTTT; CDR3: CASSLDFRPGNNSPLHF
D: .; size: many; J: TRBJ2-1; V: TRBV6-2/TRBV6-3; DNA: TGTGCCAGCAGTTACTCGAATACAGGCCCGAGGGGCAATGAGCAGTTCTTC; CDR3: CASSYSNTGPRGNEQFF
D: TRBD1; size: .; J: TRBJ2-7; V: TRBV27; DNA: TGTGCCAGCAGACCACTGACCGGGACAGGGGGCTACGAGCAGTACTTC; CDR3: CASRPLTGTGGYEQYF
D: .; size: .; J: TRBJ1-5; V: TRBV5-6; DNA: TGTGCCAGCAGCGAGCGGGGCCGAAATCAGCCCCAGCATTTT; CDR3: CASSERGRNQPQHF
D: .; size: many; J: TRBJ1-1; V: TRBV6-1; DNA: TGTGCCAGCAGTGACCCCACCGGCTACACTGAAGCTTTCTTT; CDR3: CASSDPTGYTEAFF
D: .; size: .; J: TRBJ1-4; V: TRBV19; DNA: TGTGTCAGTAGTGCACCGTTTACTAATGAAAAACTGTTTTTT; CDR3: CVSSAPFTNEKLFF
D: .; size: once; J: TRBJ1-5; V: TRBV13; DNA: TGTGCCAGCAGTGAAAGGGGACCTCCCAATCAGCCCCAGCATTTT; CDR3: CASSERGPPNQPQHF
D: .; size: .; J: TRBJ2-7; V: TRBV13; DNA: TGTGCCAGCAGCTCCTTATCTCCTTACGAGCAGTACTTC; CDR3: CASSSLSPYEQYF
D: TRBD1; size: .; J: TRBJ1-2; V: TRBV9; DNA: TGTGCCAGCAGCCCCCGACAGGGGAGTTTGCATGGCTACACCTTC; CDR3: CASSPRQGSLHGYTF
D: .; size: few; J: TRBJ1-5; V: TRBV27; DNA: TGTGCCAGCAGTTTCTCCGAAGCCCAGCCCCAGCATTTT; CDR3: CASSFSEAQPQHF
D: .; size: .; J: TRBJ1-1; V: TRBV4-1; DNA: TGCGCCAGCAGCCAACCCGGGATGGGACCTGAAGCTTTCTTT; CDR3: CASSQPGMGPEAFF
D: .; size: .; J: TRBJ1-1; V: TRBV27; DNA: TGTGCCAGCAGTTTAGACTCGGGAGGAACTGAAGCTTTCTTT; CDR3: CASSLDSGGTEAFF
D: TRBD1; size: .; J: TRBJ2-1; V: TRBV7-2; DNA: TGTGCCAGCAGCTCGACAGGGGGTTCCTACACTGAGCAGTTCTTC; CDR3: CASSSTGGSYTEQFF
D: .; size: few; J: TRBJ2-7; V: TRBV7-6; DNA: TGTGCCAGCAGCTTAGCGGGAGTTTCCGAGCAGTACTTC; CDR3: CASSLAGVSEQYF
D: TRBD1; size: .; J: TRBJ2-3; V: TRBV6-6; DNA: TGTGCCAGCAGTGGGACAGCTAGCACAGATACGCAGTATTTT; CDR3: CASSGTASTDTQYF
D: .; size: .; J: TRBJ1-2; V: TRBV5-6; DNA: TGTGCCAGCAGCTTGGTGTGGGCCGTAACAGGCTCTGAGGCCAACTATGGCTACACCTTC; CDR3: CASSLVWAVTGSEANYGYTF
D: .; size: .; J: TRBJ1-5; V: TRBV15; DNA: TGTGCCACCAGCAGAGATGCGACCTGGGCCCAGCATTTT; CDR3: CATSRDATWAQHF
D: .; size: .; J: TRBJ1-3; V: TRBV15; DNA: TGTGCCGCCAGACAGGAGAGCTCTGGAAACACCATATATTTT; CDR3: CAARQESSGNTIYF
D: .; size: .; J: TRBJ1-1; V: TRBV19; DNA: TGTGCCAGTAGGGGGGTCTACCCTGAAGCTTTCTTT; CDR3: CASRGVYPEAFF
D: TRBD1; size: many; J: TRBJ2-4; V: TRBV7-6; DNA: TGTGCCAGCAGCTCCGGGGGGACAGGGCCCAGAAAAAACATTCAGTACTTC; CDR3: CASSSGGTGPRKNIQYF
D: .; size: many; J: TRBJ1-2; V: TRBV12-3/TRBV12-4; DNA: TGTGCCAGCGCCCCCTCGACGGAACCTTTAAGCACCTTC; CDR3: CASAPSTEPLSTF
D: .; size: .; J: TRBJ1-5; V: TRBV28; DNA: TGTGCCAGCAGTTTACCTGACAGAGCACGGGACAATCAGCCCCAGCATTTT; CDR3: CASSLPDRARDNQPQHF
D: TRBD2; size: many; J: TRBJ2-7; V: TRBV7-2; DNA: TGTGCCAGCAGCTGGGGGGGGGACTTCTACGAGCAGTACTTC; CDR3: CASSWGGDFYEQYF
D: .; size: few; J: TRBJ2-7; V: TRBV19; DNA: TGTGCCAGTAGCTACGGGGGGACACTCTACGAGCAGTACTTC; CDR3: CASSYGGTLYEQYF
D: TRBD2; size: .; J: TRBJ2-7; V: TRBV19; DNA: TGTGCCAGTAGTTACACCGGGACTAGCGGTTTCTACGAGCAGTACTTC; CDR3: CASSYTGTSGFYEQYF
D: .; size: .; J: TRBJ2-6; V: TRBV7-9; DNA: TGTGCCAGCAGCCATTCGTCCTATTCTGGGGCCAACGTCCTGACTTTC; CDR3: CASSHSSYSGANVLTF
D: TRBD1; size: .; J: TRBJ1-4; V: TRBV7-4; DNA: TGTGCCAGCAGCTTAGGGGTATTGACAGGGGAGGAAGAAAAACTGTTTTTT; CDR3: CASSLGVLTGEEEKLFF
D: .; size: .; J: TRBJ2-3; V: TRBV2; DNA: TGTGCCAGCAGTCAAACTAGCTCTAGCACAGATACGCAGTATTTT; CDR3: CASSQTSSSTDTQYF
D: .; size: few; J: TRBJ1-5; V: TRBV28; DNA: TGTGCCAGCATGGAGACGGGGGATCAGCCCCAGCATTTT; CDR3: CASMETGDQPQHF
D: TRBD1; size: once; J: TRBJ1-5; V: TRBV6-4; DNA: TGTGCCAGCAGTGAGCGGACAGGGGTATCGGAGCCCCAGCATTTT; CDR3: CASSERTGVSEPQHF
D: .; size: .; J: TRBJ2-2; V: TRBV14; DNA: TGTGCCAGCAGCCAAGACCAGATCGGGGAGCTGTTTTTT; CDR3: CASSQDQIGELFF
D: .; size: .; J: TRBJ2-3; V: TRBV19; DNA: TGTGCCAGTAGTATAGCCGGAGGGTGGGCAGATACGCAGTATTTT; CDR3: CASSIAGGWADTQYF
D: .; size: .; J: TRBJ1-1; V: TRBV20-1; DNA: TGCAGTGCTCCTTTGGGGGGGCAACACACTGAAGCTTTCTTT; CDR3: CSAPLGGQHTEAFF
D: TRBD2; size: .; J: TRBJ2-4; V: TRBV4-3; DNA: TGCGCCAGCAGCCAAGATAAGACTAGCCAGGTTAACATTCAGTACTTC; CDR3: CASSQDKTSQVNIQYF
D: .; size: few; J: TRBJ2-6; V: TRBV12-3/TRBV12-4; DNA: TGTGCCAGCACCCCGAATGGGGCCAACGTCCTGACTTTC; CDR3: CASTPNGANVLTF
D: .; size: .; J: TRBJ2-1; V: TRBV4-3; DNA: TGCGCCAGCAGCCAAGAGATGGGGTGGGGCCGCATTATGTTCAATGAGCAGTTCTTC; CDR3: CASSQEMGWGRIMFNEQFF
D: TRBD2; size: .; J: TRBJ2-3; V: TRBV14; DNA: TGTGCCAGCAGCTTCAAGCGGGGGCCCGGTTCCGAACGGACAGATACGCAGTATTTT; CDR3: CASSFKRGPGSERTDTQYF
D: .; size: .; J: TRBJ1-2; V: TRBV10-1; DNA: TGCGCCAGCAGTGAGGACCGATCTGGCTATGGCTACACCTTC; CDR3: CASSEDRSGYGYTF
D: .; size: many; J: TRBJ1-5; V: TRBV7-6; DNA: TGTGCCAGCAGCTCCCAAGGGGGGGGGCTCGATCAGCCCCAGCATTTT; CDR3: CASSSQGGGLDQPQHF
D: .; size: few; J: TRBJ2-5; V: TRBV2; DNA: TGTGCCAGCAGTACGACCGAGTACCCCCAAGAGACCCAGTACTTC; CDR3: CASSTTEYPQETQYF
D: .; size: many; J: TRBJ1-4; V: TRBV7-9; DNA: TGTGCCAGCAGTCCGTCCTGGGGAGATGAAAAACTGTTTTTT; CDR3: CASSPSWGDEKLFF
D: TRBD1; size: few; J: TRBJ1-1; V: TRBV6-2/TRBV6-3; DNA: TGTGCCAGCAGTTCGGACGGGACAGGGGCGATGGTGAACACTGAAGCTTTCTTT; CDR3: CASSSDGTGAMVNTEAFF
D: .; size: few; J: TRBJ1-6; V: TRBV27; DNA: TGTGCCAGCAGTTTCGCGGCCCTCGCCGGGGGCGGTTATTCACCCCTCCACTTT; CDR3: CASSFAALAGGGYSPLHF
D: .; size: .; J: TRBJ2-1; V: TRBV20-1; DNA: TGCAGTGCTAGAGATAGTATGGGCCCGGGCTCCTACAATGAGCAGTTCTTC; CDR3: CSARDSMGPGSYNEQFF
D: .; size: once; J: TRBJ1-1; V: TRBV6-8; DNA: TGTGCCAGCGGACGTCAGGGAGGACACGAACGTGAAGCTTTCTTT; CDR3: CASGRQGGHEREAFF
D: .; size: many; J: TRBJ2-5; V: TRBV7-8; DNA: TGTGCCAGTTACACAGGGCGAGAGACCCAGTACTTC; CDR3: CASYTGRETQYF
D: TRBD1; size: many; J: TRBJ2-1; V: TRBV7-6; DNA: TGTGCCAGCAGCAACCCCGCCCTCCTCGGGACAGGGGCAGACAATGAGCAGTTCTTC; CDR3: CASSNPALLGTGADNEQFF